The T cell receptor (beta chain) described here comes from a study of Graves' ophthalmopathy and Graves' hyperthyroidism. Ten or more counts support this clonotype. Using RNA transcripts, the TCR beta CDR3 regions were amplified. Second-round multiplex PCR came after first-round RT-PCR with HTBI primers. One entry per CDR3 protein results from TCRdb running MiXCR on the multiplex PCR reads. The sample records 680,000 or so distinct CDR3 sequences, 22% being singletons. Germline V gene lookup returns CDR1 PRHDT and CDR2 FYEKMQ (reference sequence). V was pared by 7 bases and J by 3 bases, with 25 bases between. The CDR3 covers 19 residues.

This chain uses TRBV13 with TRBJ2-6; TRBD1 or TRBD2 may be the D gene (7 bases each). The TCR comes from a woman aged 18-29 years with stable Graves' hyperthyroidism. Some clones in this sample may be carry-over from other donors' samples. The specimen sequenced was peripheral blood. The CDR3: CASTILHTGEGGGANVLTF. CDR3 in DNA: TGTGCCAGCACCATCCTCCATACAGGGGAGGGCGGTGGGGCCAACGTCCTGACTTTC.